This T cell receptor (beta chain) was sequenced during a study of T cell responses to AZD1222 COVID-19 vaccine. Notes on the study in general: Compared with day 0, the breadth and depth of the Spike-specific TCR repertoire rose significantly after two doses of AZD1222. Clonal diversity may have been underestimated, and the donors were mostly white British, with more females than males.

The assay was immunoSEQ multiplex PCR, and TCRdb's table has in-frame clones only and misses some. The sample yields some 170,000 clones, roughly 89% seen once. With regard to this clone: Its antigen is as yet unknown.

CDR1 is SGHNT and CDR2 is YENEEA in the germline V gene. The CDR3 is made up of 18 amino acids. The V and J ends lost 4 bases and 7 bases respectively, with 26 bases between them. The chain links TRBV11-3 to TRBJ1-5; TRBD1 is a possible D gene (5 bases). The sequence was collected from an adult in good health. The source was peripheral blood, collected on day 0 of AZD1222 vaccination. The CDR3 DNA sequence: TGTGCCAGCAGCTGCCGGTGCGGGGCCCAAACCTTCCGCCAGCCCCAGCATTTT. This sequence encodes CASSCRCGAQTFRQPQHF.